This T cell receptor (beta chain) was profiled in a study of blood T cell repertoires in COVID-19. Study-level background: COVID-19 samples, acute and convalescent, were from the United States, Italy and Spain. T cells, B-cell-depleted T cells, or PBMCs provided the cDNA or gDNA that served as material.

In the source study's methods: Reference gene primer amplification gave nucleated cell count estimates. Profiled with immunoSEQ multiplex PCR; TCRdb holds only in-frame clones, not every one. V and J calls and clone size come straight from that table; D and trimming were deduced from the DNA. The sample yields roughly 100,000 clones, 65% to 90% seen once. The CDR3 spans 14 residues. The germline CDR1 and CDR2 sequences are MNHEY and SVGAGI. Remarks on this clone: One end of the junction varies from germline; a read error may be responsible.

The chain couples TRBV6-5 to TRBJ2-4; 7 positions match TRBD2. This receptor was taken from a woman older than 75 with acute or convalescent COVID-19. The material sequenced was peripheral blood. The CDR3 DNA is TGTGCCAGCAGCCCGGGACTATCCTACCCCATTCAGTACTTT. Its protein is CASSPGLSYPIQYF.